This TCR beta chain originates from a study of T cell responses to AZD1222 COVID-19 vaccine. General study findings and limits: There were repertoire samples only from the period after the peak T cell response. Among the donors, most were white British and more were female, and clonal diversity was possibly underestimated.

The germline CDR1 and CDR2 sequences are LNHNV and YYDKDF (reference sequence). V was shortened by 4 bases and J by 8 bases, with 19 bases between the two germline ends. The CDR3 loop spans 15 amino acids. The assay was immunoSEQ multiplex PCR, and TCRdb's table has in-frame clones only and misses some. The table includes tens of thousands of clones, almost 80% detected once. This clone came up a few times. What it binds is not known. This receptor was taken from an adult in good health. V and J are TRBV15 and TRBJ2-3; tentatively, D is TRBD1 (5 bases). This specimen was peripheral blood, taken on day 0 of AZD1222 vaccination. The CDR3 is CATSKEGQGRGTQYF. The CDR3 DNA is TGTGCCACCAGCAAAGAAGGCCAGGGAAGGGGTACGCAGTATTTT.